A selection of T cell receptor beta chains follows, all from one sample in a study of OX40 agonist ivuxolimab in advanced cancers. Profiled with immunoSEQ multiplex PCR; TCRdb holds only in-frame clones, not every one. The sample lists fewer than 12,000 clones, around 79% occurring once. The material was CD4+ or CD8+ T cells sorted from blood, obtained in a trial of the OX40 agonist ivuxolimab. Source of these receptors: an adult with an advanced solid tumor such as melanoma, head and neck, liver or kidney cancer. Each CDR3 is given with its conserved first and last residue. A D gene is named only where the DNA matches it firmly. Size values are once, few and many counts, or a class for expanded clones, and some rows have none.

j_gene: TRBJ2-1; abundance: .; d_gene: .; v_gene: TRBV19; CDR3nt: TGTGCCAGTAGTATGGTGGGCGGAAGCTCCTACAATGAGCAGTTCTTC; CDR3aa: CASSMVGGSSYNEQFF
j_gene: TRBJ2-7; abundance: once; d_gene: .; v_gene: TRBV2; CDR3nt: TGTGCCAGCAGTGAAACTCAGGGTGTGTACGAGCAGTACTTC; CDR3aa: CASSETQGVYEQYF
j_gene: TRBJ2-3; abundance: .; d_gene: .; v_gene: TRBV7-9; CDR3nt: TGTGCCAGCAGCTCCCTATCCCGGGACTCGGGCACAGATACGCAGTATTTT; CDR3aa: CASSSLSRDSGTDTQYF
j_gene: TRBJ2-7; abundance: .; d_gene: TRBD2; v_gene: TRBV4-1; CDR3nt: TGCGCCAGCAGCCCGGGACTAGCGGCCTCATACGAGCAGTACTTC; CDR3aa: CASSPGLAASYEQYF
j_gene: TRBJ2-7; abundance: .; d_gene: TRBD1; v_gene: TRBV18; CDR3nt: TGTGCCAGCTCACCACCGAGGGGGACAGAAGTTTGGGGACGGGAGCAGTACTTC; CDR3aa: CASSPPRGTEVWGREQYF
j_gene: TRBJ2-7; abundance: few; d_gene: .; v_gene: TRBV7-9; CDR3nt: TGTGCCAGCAGCTTCTCTGGTAGCGACTACGAGCAGTACTTC; CDR3aa: CASSFSGSDYEQYF
j_gene: TRBJ2-7; abundance: once; d_gene: .; v_gene: TRBV23-1; CDR3nt: TGCGCCAGCAGTCAATCCCACCTAGGCAGCTACGAGCAGTACTTC; CDR3aa: CASSQSHLGSYEQYF
j_gene: TRBJ2-1; abundance: .; d_gene: .; v_gene: TRBV7-8; CDR3nt: TGTGCCAGCAGCTTAGAAGGCGGCTCCTACAATGAGCAGTTCTTC; CDR3aa: CASSLEGGSYNEQFF
j_gene: TRBJ2-5; abundance: .; d_gene: .; v_gene: TRBV13; CDR3nt: TGTGCCAGCAGCTTAGTGGTGACAGGTGAAGAGACCCAGTACTTC; CDR3aa: CASSLVVTGEETQYF
j_gene: TRBJ2-5; abundance: .; d_gene: .; v_gene: TRBV28; CDR3nt: TGTGCCAGCAGTTTGGTCAGTCTCCAAGAGACCCAGTACTTC; CDR3aa: CASSLVSLQETQYF
j_gene: TRBJ2-2; abundance: medium-sized; d_gene: TRBD2; v_gene: TRBV27; CDR3nt: TGTGCCAGCAGCAGTTTATACCCGGGAGGGCGGGACACCGGGGAGCTGTTTTTT; CDR3aa: CASSSLYPGGRDTGELFF
j_gene: TRBJ1-1; abundance: .; d_gene: TRBD1; v_gene: TRBV7-3; CDR3nt: TGTGCCAGCAGCTTAACTATACGACAGGGCAAAGACGGGAACACTGAAGCTTTCTTT; CDR3aa: CASSLTIRQGKDGNTEAFF
j_gene: TRBJ2-5; abundance: .; d_gene: .; v_gene: TRBV6-6; CDR3nt: TGTGCCAGCAGTTACCGGGGCCAAGAGACCCAGTACTTC; CDR3aa: CASSYRGQETQYF
j_gene: TRBJ2-7; abundance: few; d_gene: .; v_gene: TRBV28; CDR3nt: TGTGCCAGCAGCTCCGCCAACTCCTACGAGCAGTACTTC; CDR3aa: CASSSANSYEQYF
j_gene: TRBJ1-5; abundance: few; d_gene: TRBD1; v_gene: TRBV9; CDR3nt: TGTGCCAGCAGCGTAACAGGGGTTGGACAGCCCCAGCATTTT; CDR3aa: CASSVTGVGQPQHF
j_gene: TRBJ2-2; abundance: .; d_gene: .; v_gene: TRBV11-1; CDR3nt: TGTGCCAGCAGCTTGGGAGCGAGCGGGGAGCTGTTTTTT; CDR3aa: CASSLGASGELFF
j_gene: TRBJ1-2; abundance: .; d_gene: TRBD1; v_gene: TRBV10-3; CDR3nt: TGTGCCAGCAGCCCTGTAACTGGGACAGGGAACTATGGCTACACCTTC; CDR3aa: CASSPVTGTGNYGYTF
j_gene: TRBJ2-1; abundance: .; d_gene: .; v_gene: TRBV14; CDR3nt: TGTGCCAGCAGCCAATACGTACGGAATGAGCAGTTCTTC; CDR3aa: CASSQYVRNEQFF
j_gene: TRBJ1-3; abundance: .; d_gene: .; v_gene: TRBV4-2; CDR3nt: TGTGCCAGCAGCCAAGATAATACCGAAGACACCTCTGGAAACACCATATATTTT; CDR3aa: CASSQDNTEDTSGNTIYF